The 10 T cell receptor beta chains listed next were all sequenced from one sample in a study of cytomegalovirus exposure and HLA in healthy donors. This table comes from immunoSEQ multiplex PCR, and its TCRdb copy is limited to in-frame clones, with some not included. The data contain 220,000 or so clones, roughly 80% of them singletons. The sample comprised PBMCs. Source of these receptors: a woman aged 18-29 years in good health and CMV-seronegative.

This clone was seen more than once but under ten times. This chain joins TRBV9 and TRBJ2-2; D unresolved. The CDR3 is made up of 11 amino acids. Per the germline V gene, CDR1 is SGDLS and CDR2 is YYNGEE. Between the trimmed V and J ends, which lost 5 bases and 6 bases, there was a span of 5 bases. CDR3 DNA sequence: TGTGCCAGCAGGTCCGCCGGGGAGCTGTTTTTT. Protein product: CASRSAGELFF.

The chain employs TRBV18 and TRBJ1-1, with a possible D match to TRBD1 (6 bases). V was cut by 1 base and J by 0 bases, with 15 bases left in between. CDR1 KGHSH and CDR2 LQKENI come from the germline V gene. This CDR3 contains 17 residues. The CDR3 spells CASSPRPGERMNTEAFF. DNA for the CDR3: TGTGCCAGCTCACCACGGCCAGGGGAAAGAATGAACACTGAAGCTTTCTTT.

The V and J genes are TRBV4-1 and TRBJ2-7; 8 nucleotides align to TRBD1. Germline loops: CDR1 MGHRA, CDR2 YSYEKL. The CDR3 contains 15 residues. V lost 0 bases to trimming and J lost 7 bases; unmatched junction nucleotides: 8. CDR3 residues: CASSQDGQGAREQYF. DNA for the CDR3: TGCGCCAGCAGCCAAGATGGGCAGGGGGCGCGTGAGCAGTACTTC.

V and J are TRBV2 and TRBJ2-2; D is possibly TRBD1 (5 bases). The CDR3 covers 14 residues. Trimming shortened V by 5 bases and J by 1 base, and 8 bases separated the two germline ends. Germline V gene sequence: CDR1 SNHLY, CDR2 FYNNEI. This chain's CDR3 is CASSFQGNTGELFF. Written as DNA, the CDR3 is TGTGCCAGCAGTTTCCAGGGGAACACCGGGGAGCTGTTTTTT.

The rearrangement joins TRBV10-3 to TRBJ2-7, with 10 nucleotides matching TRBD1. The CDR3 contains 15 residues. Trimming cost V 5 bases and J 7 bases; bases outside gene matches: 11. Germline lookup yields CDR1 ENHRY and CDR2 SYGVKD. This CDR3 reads CAISSSGTGAVEQYF. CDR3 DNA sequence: TGTGCCATCAGTTCATCCGGGACAGGGGCTGTGGAGCAGTACTTC.

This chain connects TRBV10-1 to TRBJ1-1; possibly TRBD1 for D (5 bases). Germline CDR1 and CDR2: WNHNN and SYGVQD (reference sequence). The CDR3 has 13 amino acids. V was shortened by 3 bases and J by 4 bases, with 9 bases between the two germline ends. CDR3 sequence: CASSESGTTEAFF. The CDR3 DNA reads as TGCGCCAGCAGTGAATCGGGGACCACTGAAGCTTTCTTT.

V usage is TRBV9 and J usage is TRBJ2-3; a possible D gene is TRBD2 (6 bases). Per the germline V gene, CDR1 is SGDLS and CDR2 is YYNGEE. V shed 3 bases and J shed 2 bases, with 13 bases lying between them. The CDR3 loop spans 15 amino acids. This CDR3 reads CASSASGRPTDTQYF. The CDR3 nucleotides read TGTGCCAGCAGCGCGAGCGGGCGCCCCACAGATACGCAGTATTTT.

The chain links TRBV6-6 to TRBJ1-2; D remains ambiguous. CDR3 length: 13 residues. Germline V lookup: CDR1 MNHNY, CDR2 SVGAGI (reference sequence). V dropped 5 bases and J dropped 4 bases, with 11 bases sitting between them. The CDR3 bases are TGTGCCAGCAGTGATTCGCGGGGCTATGGCTACACCTTC. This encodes CASSDSRGYGYTF.

CDR3 nucleotides: TGTGCCAGCAGTGGAATCAGGGGAAGCAATCAGCCCCAGCATTTT. This sequence encodes CASSGIRGSNQPQHF. The V and J genes are TRBV6-1 and TRBJ1-5, with D perhaps TRBD1 (6 bases). Germline CDR1 is MNHNS and CDR2 is SASEGT. This CDR3 has 15 amino acids. Trimming removed 4 bases from V and 1 base from J, with 11 bases in between.

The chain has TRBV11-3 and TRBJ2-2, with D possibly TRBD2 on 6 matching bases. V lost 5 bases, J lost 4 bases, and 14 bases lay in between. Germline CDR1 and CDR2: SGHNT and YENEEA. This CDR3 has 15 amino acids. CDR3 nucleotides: TGTGCCAGCAGCCCCTCCCGGGGAGGCACCGGGGAGCTGTTTTTT. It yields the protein CASSPSRGGTGELFF. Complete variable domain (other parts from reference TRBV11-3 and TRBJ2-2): EAGVVQSPRYKIIEKKQPVAFWCNPISGHNTLYWYLQNLGQGPELLIRYENEEAVDDSQLPKDRFSAERLKGVDSTLKIQPAELGDSAVYLCASSPSRGGTGELFFGEGSRLTVL.